These T cell receptor beta chains were read from a single sample in a study of T cell responses to AZD1222 COVID-19 vaccine. Measured with immunoSEQ multiplex PCR; TCRdb has only the in-frame clones, and not every one. The sample lists over 65,000 clones, about nine tenths occurring once. The sample was peripheral blood, taken on day 0 of AZD1222 vaccination. The receptors originated from an adult in good health. CDR3s include the opening cysteine and the closing phenylalanine or tryptophan. A D gene is named only where the DNA matches it firmly. Size values are once, few and many counts, or a class for expanded clones, and some rows have none.

D gene: TRBD1; J gene: TRBJ1-2; clone size: .; V gene: TRBV19; CDR3 DNA: TGTGCCAGTAGGACCCACGGGACAGGGGGGCTCACTAACTATGGCTACACCTTC; CDR3 protein: CASRTHGTGGLTNYGYTF
D gene: .; J gene: TRBJ1-5; clone size: once; V gene: TRBV2; CDR3 DNA: TGTGCCAGCAGCATAGCCCAGAGCCGTCAGCCCCAGCATTTT; CDR3 protein: CASSIAQSRQPQHF
D gene: TRBD2; J gene: TRBJ2-1; clone size: .; V gene: TRBV27; CDR3 DNA: TGTGCCAGCAGTTCCCTAGGGCGGGGGGCTAACAATGAGCAGTTCTTC; CDR3 protein: CASSSLGRGANNEQFF
D gene: .; J gene: TRBJ2-2; clone size: .; V gene: TRBV15; CDR3 DNA: TGTGCCACCAGCAGAGGTGGGAGCAGAACCGGGGAGCTGTTTTTT; CDR3 protein: CATSRGGSRTGELFF
D gene: .; J gene: TRBJ1-4; clone size: .; V gene: TRBV29-1; CDR3 DNA: TGCAGCGGGGTACCAACCGCAACTAATGAAAAACTGTTTTTT; CDR3 protein: CSGVPTATNEKLFF
D gene: .; J gene: TRBJ1-1; clone size: .; V gene: TRBV28; CDR3 DNA: TGTGCCAGCAGTCCAGGGTACACTGAAGCTTTCTTT; CDR3 protein: CASSPGYTEAFF
D gene: TRBD1; J gene: TRBJ2-7; clone size: .; V gene: TRBV24-1; CDR3 DNA: TGTGCCACCAGTGATTCTCGGGGGGACAGGGGGCACGAGCAGTACTTC; CDR3 protein: CATSDSRGDRGHEQYF
D gene: .; J gene: TRBJ2-2; clone size: .; V gene: TRBV5-8; CDR3 DNA: TGTGCCAGCACCTTGACAGGCACCGGGGAGCTGTTTTTT; CDR3 protein: CASTLTGTGELFF
D gene: TRBD1; J gene: TRBJ1-2; clone size: few; V gene: TRBV3-1/TRBV3-2; CDR3 DNA: TGTGCCAGCAGCCATTCCGGACAGGGGGCGCGGTATGGCTACACCTTC; CDR3 protein: CASSHSGQGARYGYTF
D gene: .; J gene: TRBJ1-1; clone size: .; V gene: TRBV6-2/TRBV6-3; CDR3 DNA: TGTGCCAGCAGTAGTCACACGGAGAACACTGAAGCTTTCTTT; CDR3 protein: CASSSHTENTEAFF
D gene: .; J gene: TRBJ2-7; clone size: few; V gene: TRBV11-2; CDR3 DNA: TGTGCCAGCAGCTTAGAGTCCGGCAGGGGCTACGAGCAGTACTTC; CDR3 protein: CASSLESGRGYEQYF
D gene: .; J gene: TRBJ1-2; clone size: .; V gene: TRBV6-2/TRBV6-3; CDR3 DNA: TGTGCCAGCAGTTACTCGAACCGGGGGGACTATGGCTACACCTTC; CDR3 protein: CASSYSNRGDYGYTF
D gene: .; J gene: TRBJ2-7; clone size: .; V gene: TRBV5-3; CDR3 DNA: TGTGCCAGAAGCCCAACTCCGGGACGGCAGGCCTACGAGCAGTACTTC; CDR3 protein: CARSPTPGRQAYEQYF
D gene: .; J gene: TRBJ1-4; clone size: .; V gene: TRBV19; CDR3 DNA: TGTGCCAGTAGTATCGTCCTGGGTCTCACCCAAATCCAAAAACTGTTTTTT; CDR3 protein: CASSIVLGLTQIQKLFF
D gene: TRBD1; J gene: TRBJ1-1; clone size: .; V gene: TRBV11-3; CDR3 DNA: TGTGCCAGCAGCGAGGGACAGGAGAACACTGAAGCTTTCTTT; CDR3 protein: CASSEGQENTEAFF
D gene: .; J gene: TRBJ2-1; clone size: .; V gene: TRBV9; CDR3 DNA: TGTGCCAGCAGCCCCCAGGGGGGGGCCTACAATGAGCAGTTCTTC; CDR3 protein: CASSPQGGAYNEQFF
D gene: .; J gene: TRBJ1-5; clone size: .; V gene: TRBV5-1; CDR3 DNA: TGCGCCAGCAAGCCGGGGGGCTCTTTGCAGAGCAATCAGCCCCAGCATTTT; CDR3 protein: CASKPGGSLQSNQPQHF
D gene: .; J gene: TRBJ1-5; clone size: .; V gene: TRBV10-3; CDR3 DNA: TGTGCCATCAGTGATCAGGACACTGTTCGGCCCCAGCATTTT; CDR3 protein: CAISDQDTVRPQHF
D gene: .; J gene: TRBJ1-2; clone size: .; V gene: TRBV4-3; CDR3 DNA: TGCGCCAGCAGCCAAGAACCCCCTCCTGGGGGCTATGGCTACACCTTC; CDR3 protein: CASSQEPPPGGYGYTF
D gene: TRBD1; J gene: TRBJ2-1; clone size: once; V gene: TRBV11-2; CDR3 DNA: TGTGCCAGCAGCTTAGAAGGACCGGGACAGGGTACATCAAGTGAGCAGTTCTTC; CDR3 protein: CASSLEGPGQGTSSEQFF